These T cell receptor beta chains were read from a single sample in a study of blood T cell repertoires in COVID-19. TCRdb's copy holds only in-frame clones and misses some; the assay was immunoSEQ multiplex PCR. This table holds 300,000 or so clones, roughly 80% found once. The sequencing sample was made of peripheral blood. All receptors derive from a woman aged 45-65 years with active or convalescent COVID-19. CDR3s include the opening cysteine and the closing phenylalanine or tryptophan. D genes are given only for firm matches. Only part of the rows carry a size: once, few, many, or a class if the clone is expanded.

CASSQQGASNSPLHF,TGTGCCAGTAGCCAACAGGGGGCTAGTAATTCACCCCTCCACTTT,TRBV19,TRBD1,-,15,TRBJ1-6
CSARGPLEAFF,TGCAGTGCTAGAGGGCCTCTTGAAGCTTTCTTT,TRBV20-1,-,once,11,TRBJ1-1
CASSREGLPLSEQFF,TGTGCCAGCAGCCGGGAGGGCCTCCCTTTATCGGAGCAGTTCTTC,TRBV5-4,TRBD2,-,15,TRBJ2-1
CASSGGTGMDTSYEQYF,TGCGCCAGCAGCGGAGGGACAGGGATGGATACCTCCTACGAGCAGTACTTC,TRBV5-1,TRBD1,-,17,TRBJ2-7
CASTSLGRDQPQHF,TGTGCCAGCACGTCCCTGGGGAGAGATCAGCCCCAGCATTTT,TRBV28,-,-,14,TRBJ1-5
CASSISGTQETQYF,TGTGCCAGTAGTATAAGCGGGACCCAAGAGACCCAGTACTTC,TRBV19,TRBD2,once,14,TRBJ2-5
CASSGTGLGSPLHF,TGTGCCAGCAGCGGGACAGGGTTGGGTTCACCCCTCCACTTT,TRBV9,TRBD1,-,14,TRBJ1-6
CASSARQGPSYEQYF,TGTGCCAGCAGCGCAAGACAGGGACCCTCCTACGAGCAGTACTTC,TRBV7-8,TRBD1,once,15,TRBJ2-7
CASSQEGLAGVETQYF,TGCGCCAGCAGCCAGGAGGGACTAGCGGGAGTCGAGACCCAGTACTTC,TRBV4-1,TRBD2,-,16,TRBJ2-5
CAWSVQGLGNYGYTF,TGTGCCTGGAGTGTACAGGGCCTCGGAAACTATGGCTACACCTTC,TRBV30,-,-,15,TRBJ1-2
CASGRDTYNSPLHF,TGTGCCAGTGGACGGGACACTTATAATTCACCCCTCCACTTT,TRBV2,-,-,14,TRBJ1-6
CAISAGQRQSHRGSKNIQYF,TGTGCCATCAGTGCCGGTCAGAGACAATCCCACAGGGGGAGTAAAAACATTCAGTACTTC,TRBV10-3,TRBD1,-,20,TRBJ2-4
CASSLARLAGVGEQFF,TGCGCCAGCAGCTTGGCCCGACTAGCGGGAGTCGGGGAGCAGTTCTTC,TRBV5-1,TRBD2,-,16,TRBJ2-1
CASRYQQPNEKLFF,TGTGCCAGTCGTTATCAACAGCCTAATGAAAAACTGTTTTTT,TRBV19,-,-,14,TRBJ1-4
CASSWDTHSGNTIYF,TGTGCCAGCAGCTGGGACACTCACTCTGGAAACACCATATATTTT,TRBV6-5,-,-,15,TRBJ1-3
CASSRGDRLNTEAFF,TGTGCCAGTAGTAGAGGCGACAGACTCAACACTGAAGCTTTCTTT,TRBV19,-,-,15,TRBJ1-1
CASSEDGGDPQDEQYF,TGTGCCAGCAGTGAAGACGGGGGGGACCCTCAGGACGAGCAGTACTTC,TRBV6-1,TRBD2,-,16,TRBJ2-7
CASSFGSNQPQHF,TGTGCCAGCAGCTTCGGTAGCAATCAGCCCCAGCATTTT,TRBV11-2,-,-,13,TRBJ1-5
CASSRDRGRYEQYF,TGTGCCAGCAGCAGGGACAGGGGGCGCTACGAGCAGTACTTC,TRBV5-4,TRBD1,-,14,TRBJ2-7
CASSLGQHATNEKLFF,TGTGCCAGCAGCTTGGGGCAACATGCAACTAATGAAAAACTGTTTTTT,TRBV5-5,-,-,16,TRBJ1-4
CASSSGIREQYF,TGTGCCAGCAGCTCCGGGATAAGGGAGCAGTACTTC,TRBV6-5,-,-,12,TRBJ2-7
CASSYRPGRNTEAFF,TGCGCCAGCAGTTACAGACCCGGGAGGAACACTGAAGCTTTCTTT,TRBV5-1,-,-,15,TRBJ1-1
CSARVSHGYTF,TGCAGTGCTAGAGTAAGCCATGGCTACACCTTC,TRBV20-1,-,-,11,TRBJ1-2
CASSLKTGGLSDGYTF,TGCGCCAGCAGTTTGAAGACAGGGGGCCTTTCGGATGGCTACACCTTC,TRBV5-1,TRBD1,few,16,TRBJ1-2
CATSDLVAWGANVLTF,TGTGCCACCAGTGATTTGGTAGCGTGGGGGGCCAACGTCCTGACTTTC,TRBV24-1,-,-,16,TRBJ2-6
CASSLGQGDSPLHF,TGTGCCAGCAGCTTAGGTCAGGGGGATTCACCCCTCCACTTT,TRBV5-5,TRBD1,-,14,TRBJ1-6
CASSTGGGNQPQHF,TGTGCCAGCTCGACAGGGGGAGGCAATCAGCCCCAGCATTTT,TRBV6-5,TRBD1,few,14,TRBJ1-5
CASSHPYSSSYNEQFF,TGTGCCAGCAGCCACCCGTATTCGAGCTCCTACAATGAGCAGTTCTTC,TRBV7-6,-,-,16,TRBJ2-1
CASSPLTPSGRRTDTQYF,TGTGCCAGCAGCCCCTTAACCCCTAGCGGGAGGAGGACAGATACGCAGTATTTT,TRBV7-2,TRBD2,-,18,TRBJ2-3
CASSEGGSYNSPLHF,TGCGCCAGCAGTGAAGGAGGCTCCTATAATTCACCCCTCCACTTT,TRBV5-1,-,few,15,TRBJ1-6
CASSQGLAGSTDTQYF,TGCGCCAGCAGCCAAGGACTAGCGGGAAGCACAGATACGCAGTATTTT,TRBV4-1,TRBD2,-,16,TRBJ2-3
CASSLGTGGGEQFF,TGTGCCAGCAGCTTAGGGACGGGAGGCGGGGAGCAGTTCTTC,TRBV7-2,TRBD2,-,14,TRBJ2-1
CASTGAPLNTEAFF,TGTGCCAGCACAGGGGCTCCCCTCAACACTGAAGCTTTCTTT,TRBV25-1,-,once,14,TRBJ1-1
CASSFDGRSYEQYF,TGTGCCAGCAGCTTTGACGGGAGGTCTTACGAGCAGTACTTC,TRBV7-9,TRBD2,-,14,TRBJ2-7
CASIGGRRDEQYF,TGTGCCAGCATCGGGGGGCGACGGGACGAGCAGTACTTC,TRBV6-5,-,-,13,TRBJ2-7
CAISAGTTYEQYF,TGTGCCATCAGTGCCGGGACAACCTACGAGCAGTACTTC,TRBV10-3,-,-,13,TRBJ2-7
CASSPRWNRATGANVLTF,TGTGCCAGCTCACCACGGTGGAACAGGGCTACTGGGGCCAACGTCCTGACTTTC,TRBV18,-,-,18,TRBJ2-6
CATTLAGTDTQYF,TGTGCCACCACCTTGGCGGGCACAGATACGCAGTATTTT,TRBV25-1,-,-,13,TRBJ2-3
CASSTKTGFGSGELFF,TGTGCCAGTAGTACCAAGACAGGGTTTGGATCCGGGGAGCTGTTTTTT,TRBV19,TRBD1,-,16,TRBJ2-2
CASSLGGVREKLFF,TGTGCCAGCAGCTTAGGGGGGGTCCGGGAAAAACTGTTTTTT,TRBV7-9,-,-,14,TRBJ1-4
CAISGQGPLVYGYTF,TGTGCCATCAGCGGACAGGGACCTCTCGTCTATGGCTACACCTTC,TRBV10-3,TRBD1,-,15,TRBJ1-2
CASSKQDEQYF,TGTGCCAGCAGTAAACAGGACGAGCAGTACTTC,TRBV28,-,-,11,TRBJ2-7
CASSLGEADTQYF,TGTGCCAGCAGTTTAGGAGAAGCAGATACGCAGTATTTT,TRBV12-3/TRBV12-4,-,-,13,TRBJ2-3
CASSLRQPTEAFF,TGTGCCAGCAGTTTAAGACAGCCCACTGAAGCTTTCTTT,TRBV12-3/TRBV12-4,-,-,13,TRBJ1-1
CASSLTGEKLFF,TGCGCCAGCAGCTTGACCGGGGAAAAACTGTTTTTT,TRBV5-1,-,-,12,TRBJ1-4
CASSELGGAHSPLHF,TGTGCCAGCAGTGAATTGGGGGGGGCGCATTCACCCCTCCACTTT,TRBV6-1,-,-,15,TRBJ1-6
CASSFGLAGSSYEQYF,TGTGCCAGCAGCTTCGGACTAGCGGGGAGCTCCTACGAGCAGTACTTC,TRBV7-2,TRBD2,-,16,TRBJ2-7
CSATGQGDYTF,TGCAGTGCTACGGGACAGGGGGATTACACCTTC,TRBV20-1,TRBD1,-,11,TRBJ1-2
CASSPLLAGGEQFF,TGTGCCAGCAGCCCCCTCCTAGCGGGAGGTGAGCAGTTCTTC,TRBV28,TRBD2,-,14,TRBJ2-1
CASSSRGLLNTEAFF,TGTGCCAGCAGTTCCAGGGGTCTACTGAACACTGAAGCTTTCTTT,TRBV28,-,-,15,TRBJ1-1
CASSDWGGNEQYF,TGTGCCAGCTCAGACTGGGGGGGCAACGAGCAGTACTTC,TRBV18,-,-,13,TRBJ2-7
CASSYSLNRAVGYTF,TGTGCCAGCAGTTACTCACTTAACAGGGCTGTTGGCTACACCTTC,TRBV6-5,-,-,15,TRBJ1-2
CASRGLAIYNEQFF,TGTGCCAGTAGGGGACTAGCGATCTACAATGAGCAGTTCTTC,TRBV19,TRBD2,-,14,TRBJ2-1